Following are 8 T cell receptor beta chains from one sample sequenced in a study of blood T cell repertoires in COVID-19. Sequencing used immunoSEQ multiplex PCR; TCRdb keeps in-frame clones, though not all of them. The sample yields approximately 70,000 clones, approximately 93% seen once. Sequencing input: peripheral blood. The source is a man in his fifties with COVID-19, enrolled during active disease.

CDR3 in DNA: TGCGCCAGCAGACCGACACTCTACTCACCCCTCCACTTT. Its protein is CASRPTLYSPLHF. The rearrangement links TRBV10-2 to TRBJ1-6; D remains ambiguous. V lost 6 bases, J lost 10 bases, and 13 bases lay in between. Germline V gene lookup returns CDR1 WSHSY and CDR2 SAAADI. This CDR3 is 13 amino acids long.

The CDR3 region is CASNSGNQPQHF. The CDR3 nucleotides read TGTGCCAGCAATTCTGGCAATCAGCCCCAGCATTTT. This chain joins TRBV28 and TRBJ1-5; no clear D. The CDR3 totals 12 residues. The V and J ends lost 7 bases and 2 bases respectively, with 6 bases between them. Germline V gene lookup returns CDR1 MDHEN and CDR2 SYDVKM.

V and J are TRBV9 and TRBJ1-1; 8 bases map to TRBD1. J gave up 1 base and V 0 bases, and 5 bases lay outside the gene matches. Germline V CDR1 and CDR2: SGDLS, YYNGEE. The CDR3 covers 16 residues. CDR3 residues: CASSVGQGARNTEAFF. In DNA form, the CDR3 reads TGTGCCAGCAGCGTAGGCCAGGGGGCAAGGAACACTGAAGCTTTCTTT.

V usage is TRBV2 and J usage is TRBJ1-1, with 7 bases aligning to TRBD1. CDR1 is SNHLY and CDR2 is FYNNEI in the germline V gene. V dropped 4 bases and J dropped 5; count of bases not matched to a gene: 4. The CDR3 runs 13 residues. The CDR3 DNA is TGTGCCAGCAGTGGACAGGGAAAAACTGAAGCTTTCTTT. Translation gives CASSGQGKTEAFF.

The V and J genes are TRBV4-3 and TRBJ2-7; weak D call: TRBD1 (5 bases). The CDR3 has 13 amino acids. Germline V CDR1 and CDR2: LGHNA, YSLEER. Trimming took 0 bases from V and 4 from J, leaving 7 bases between them. CDR3 DNA: TGCGCCAGCAGCCAAGAAAGGGGTTACGAGCAGTACTTC. Translating it yields CASSQERGYEQYF.

This clone was seen a few times. The chain is built from TRBV3-1 (or the pseudogene TRBV3-2) and TRBJ2-3, with D hard to call. V lost 1 base and J 6 bases, leaving 5 bases between the germline ends. CDR1 and CDR2 (germline): LGHDT, YNNKEL (reference sequence). CDR3 length equals 12 residues. The CDR3 here is CASSQVRDTQYF. DNA for the CDR3: TGTGCCAGCAGCCAAGTGCGGGATACGCAGTATTTT.

The CDR3: CASSQGGLNQPQHF. The DNA for the CDR3 is TGTGCCAGCAGCCAAGGAGGCCTCAATCAGCCCCAGCATTTT. This rearrangement joins TRBV3-1 (or the pseudogene TRBV3-2) to TRBJ1-5; D not resolved. V was trimmed by 1 base and J by 3 bases, leaving 7 bases between them. The germline gives CDR1 LGHDT, CDR2 YNNKEL (reference sequence). The CDR3 covers 14 residues.

The chain has TRBV7-8 and TRBJ2-7, with 8 bases that match TRBD2. CDR3 length: 16 amino acids. Germline V lookup: CDR1 SGHVS, CDR2 FQNEAQ. Germline trimming cut 0 bases from V and 2 bases from J; bases unmatched to any gene: 6. The CDR3 here is CASSLALLADTYEQYF. The CDR3 coding sequence is TGTGCCAGCAGCTTAGCGCTACTAGCGGACACCTACGAGCAGTACTTC.